The clone carrying this T cell receptor beta chain was detected many times. This specimen comes from a study of regulatory T cells in long-lasting Graves disease. Germline-derived CDR1 and CDR2 are DFQATT and SNEGSKA (reference sequence). This CDR3 is 16 amino acids long. With 4 bases clipped from V and 0 bases from J, the junction kept 12 bases outside the gene matches. Investigators prepared the TCR beta libraries by applying iRepertoire HTBI primers and Arm-PCR of CDR3 regions. Each CDR3 protein is one row after TCRdb ran MiXCR on the multiplex PCR reads. The sample holds 400,000 to 450,000 distinct CDR3 sequences; 14% to 15% are singletons and the top ten take about a sixth. Sample time point: newly diagnosed GD, antithyroid drugs for less than 3 months. PBMC RNA was the source of the TCR library. These sequences were also reported in another study, on T cells in Graves' hyperthyroidism and ophthalmopathy.

The TCR comes from a woman aged 25 to 39 with Graves disease. Sequencing was performed on peripheral blood mononuclear cells (PBMCs), taken at new diagnosis, from a patient treated with antithyroid drugs. The chain uses TRBV20-1 and TRBJ2-7, with TRBD1 matching over 7 bases. The CDR3 reads CSATDRNQLSSYEQYF. The CDR3 DNA sequence: TGCAGTGCTACGGACAGGAACCAACTTTCCTCCTACGAGCAGTACTTC.